One and the same sample provided the 20 T cell receptor beta chains below, sequenced in a study of long-term antiretroviral therapy in people with HIV. Sequencing used immunoSEQ v3.0 at survey level. Here immunoSEQ multiplex PCR was the method, and the copy in TCRdb shows in-frame clones only, minus some. The sample has 30,000 to 40,000 clones, around 74% seen once. Source: unsorted PBMCs, taken 3 years after starting antiretroviral therapy. The receptor source for this set is a man aged 50 to 59 with HIV.

The V gene is TRBV13, the J gene TRBJ1-3; 7 bases align to TRBD1. V trimming: 6 bases; J trimming: 7 bases; junction bases outside the gene matches: 9. This CDR3 comprises 14 residues. Per germline, CDR1 PRHDT and CDR2 FYEKMQ (reference sequence). In DNA, the CDR3 is TGTGCCAGCAGTCTAAGCCGGGACAGCAACACCATATATTTT. It yields the protein CASSLSRDSNTIYF.

The J gene is TRBJ2-7, the V gene TRBV7-2; 11 bases line up with TRBD2. Germline trimming cut 4 bases from V and 5 bases from J; bases unmatched to any gene: 7. The CDR3 consists of 15 residues. The V gene's germline CDR1 is SGHTA and CDR2 FQGNSA. The CDR3 loop is CASSSPGLAVHEQYF. Written as DNA, the CDR3 is TGTGCCAGCAGCTCTCCGGGACTAGCGGTCCACGAGCAGTACTTC.

The J gene is TRBJ2-1, the V gene TRBV19; 9 bases fit TRBD1. Germline CDR1 reads LNHDA; CDR2 reads SQIVND (reference sequence). The length of the CDR3 is 14 residues. Germline trimming cut 6 bases from V and 4 bases from J; bases unmatched to any gene: 4. In DNA form, the CDR3 reads TGTGCCAGTAGCTGGACAGGGGTTTACAATGAGCAGTTCTTC. It specifies CASSWTGVYNEQFF. Full variable domain (rest looked up from reference TRBV19 and TRBJ2-1): DGGITQSPKYLFRKEGQNVTLSCEQNLNHDAMYWYRQDPGQGLRLIYYSQIVNDFQKGDIAEGYSVSREKKESFPLTVTSAQKNPTAFYLCASSWTGVYNEQFFGPGTRLTVL.

The chain joins TRBV28 to TRBJ2-1; D call uncertain. The CDR3 loop spans 11 amino acids. Germline CDR1 is MDHEN and CDR2 is SYDVKM. Between the trimmed V and J ends, which lost 5 bases and 3 bases, there was a span of 2 bases. The CDR3 bases are TGTGCCAGCAGTGTCTACAATGAGCAGTTCTTC. This translates into CASSVYNEQFF.

The rearrangement uses TRBV7-9 and TRBJ2-1; 9 nucleotides match TRBD2. This CDR3 comprises 15 residues. The germline gives CDR1 SEHNR, CDR2 FQNEAQ (reference sequence). The ends lost 4 bases at V and 8 bases at J; junction bases unmatched: 9. CDR3 bases: TGTGCCAGCAGCTCGCGTAGCGGGAGAGGCCATGAGCAGTTCTTC. Amino acid sequence: CASSSRSGRGHEQFF.

This chain links TRBV5-4 with TRBJ2-2; 7 nucleotides agree with TRBD1. CDR1 SGHNT and CDR2 YYREEE come from the germline V gene (reference sequence). This CDR3 spans 16 amino acids. Unmatched junction bases numbered 9, after V lost 3 bases and J lost 4 bases. The CDR3 nucleotides are TGTGCCAGCAGCTCTCCGGGACACAGGGGCACCGGGGAGCTGTTTTTT. Residues: CASSSPGHRGTGELFF.

This clone occurred a few times. The rearrangement joins TRBV27 to TRBJ1-2, with D uncertain. Germline V lookup: CDR1 MNHEY, CDR2 SMNVEV (reference sequence). V was shortened by 3 bases and J by 2 bases, with 16 bases between the two germline ends. This CDR3 spans 16 amino acids. The DNA for the CDR3 is TGTGCCAGCAGTTTTGTAGGGAGCGTGCCCAACTATGGCTACACCTTC. Amino acids: CASSFVGSVPNYGYTF.

There are a few counts of this clone. The chain uses TRBV11-2 and TRBJ2-7, with a possible D match to TRBD2 (5 bases). Trimming took off 3 bases at V and 5 bases at J, with 11 bases between the two ends. The germline V gene encodes CDR1 SGHAT and CDR2 FQNNGV. The CDR3 sequence is 13 residues long. CDR3 protein: CASSFPGSDEQYF. CDR3 nucleotides: TGTGCCAGCAGCTTCCCGGGGTCGGACGAGCAGTACTTC. The variable domain in full, with the rest retrieved from reference TRBV11-2 and TRBJ2-7, is EAGVAQSPRYKIIEKRQSVAFWCNPISGHATLYWYQQILGQGPKLLIQFQNNGVVDDSQLPKDRFSAERLKGVDSTLKIQPAKLEDSAVYLCASSFPGSDEQYFGPGTRLTVT.

The rearrangement uses TRBV7-9 and TRBJ2-7; 7 bases map to TRBD1. The CDR3 totals 14 residues. J was trimmed by 2 bases and V by 2 bases; bases with no gene match: 3. Germline CDR1 is SEHNR and CDR2 is FQNEAQ (reference sequence). The CDR3 DNA is TGTGCCAGCAGCTTAAGGGGGCGCACCTACGAGCAGTACTTC. Residues: CASSLRGRTYEQYF.

V and J are TRBV5-4 and TRBJ1-2, with a tentative D call TRBD1 (5 bases). CDR3 length: 14 amino acids. The V gene's germline CDR1 is SGHNT and CDR2 YYREEE (reference sequence). V lost 0 bases, J lost 4 bases, and 10 bases lay in between. The CDR3 DNA is TGTGCCAGCAGCTTGGCGGGGGAGGGCTATGGCTACACCTTC. As protein: CASSLAGEGYGYTF.

This rearrangement joins TRBV9 to TRBJ2-5; D possibly corresponds to TRBD1 (6 bases). V lost 1 base, J lost 5 bases, and 18 bases lay in between. This CDR3 is 16 amino acids long. CDR1 and CDR2 from the germline V gene are SGDLS and YYNGEE. CDR3 bases: TGTGCCAGCAGCGTAAGGGGGTACGCGGCCGGGGAGACCCAGTACTTC. As protein: CASSVRGYAAGETQYF.

This clone was recorded a few times. The V call is TRBV6-5, the J call TRBJ1-2; TRBD1 aligns across 9 bases. Germline V gene lookup returns CDR1 MNHEY and CDR2 SVGAGI. This CDR3 contains 14 residues. J gave up 4 bases and V 6 bases, and 6 bases lay outside the gene matches. CDR3 residues: CASSYRDRAYGYTF. Written as DNA, the CDR3 is TGTGCCAGCAGCTACCGGGACAGGGCCTATGGCTACACCTTC.

This clone was found a few times. The gene calls are TRBV10-1 and TRBJ2-2; TRBD2 matches at 9 bases. Looked up from germline, CDR1 is WNHNN and CDR2 is SYGVQD (reference sequence). The V and J ends lost 4 bases and 2 bases, in that order; junction bases with no gene match: 5. There are 16 residues in the CDR3. The CDR3 sequence is CASSGVAGDNTGELFF. CDR3 nucleotides: TGCGCCAGCAGTGGGGTAGCGGGGGATAACACCGGGGAGCTGTTTTTT.

This chain uses TRBV7-2 with TRBJ2-2; D is ambiguous. CDR3 length: 11 amino acids. Germline V gene sequence: CDR1 SGHTA, CDR2 FQGNSA. The V and J ends lost 1 base and 9 bases respectively, with 3 bases between them. The CDR3 loop is CASSLVRELFF. The CDR3 nucleotides are TGTGCCAGCAGCTTAGTGCGGGAGCTGTTTTTT. The full variable domain, with the rest looked up from reference TRBV7-2 and TRBJ2-2, is GAGVSQSPSNKVTEKGKDVELRCDPISGHTALYWYRQSLGQGLEFLIYFQGNSAPDKSGLPSDRFSAERTGGSVSTLTIQRTQQEDSAVYLCASSLVRELFFGEGSRLTVL.

This clone showed up just a few times. The genes are TRBV7-2 and TRBJ2-7; D is perhaps TRBD1 (6 bases). V lost 5 bases and J lost 5, with 13 bases in between. CDR1 is SGHTA and CDR2 is FQGNSA in the germline V gene. The CDR3 contains 13 residues. DNA of the CDR3: TGTGCCAGCAGCACAGTGCAGGGGCACGAGCAGTACTTC. It specifies CASSTVQGHEQYF.

As to this clone: The sample has other DNA sequences that encode this CDR3 too. This chain links TRBV29-1 with TRBJ1-1, with D unresolved. Per germline, CDR1 SQVTM and CDR2 ANQGSEA. This CDR3 contains 12 residues. Between the trimmed V and J ends, which lost 7 bases and 5 bases, there was a span of 14 bases. This CDR3 is CSGSPKNTEAFF. The CDR3 DNA sequence: TGCAGCGGATCACCTAAAAATACTGAAGCTTTCTTT.

The gene calls are TRBV4-3 and TRBJ2-3, with 11 bases that match TRBD1. The CDR3 runs 17 residues. Germline V CDR1 and CDR2: LGHNA, YSLEER. V lost 0 bases and J lost 5; bases outside the gene matches: 7. CDR3 nucleotides: TGCGCCAGCAGCCAAGACACGGACAGGGGGCGTAAAGATACGCAGTATTTT. Protein: CASSQDTDRGRKDTQYF.

The J gene is TRBJ2-5, the V gene TRBV30, with 8 bases that match TRBD1. The J call may be mistaken, given a closer DNA end match to TRBJ2-7. Germline loops: CDR1 GTSNPN, CDR2 SVGIG (reference sequence). There are 11 residues in the CDR3. The CDR3 loop reads CAGGQGYEQYF. CDR3 bases: TGTGCCGGCGGACAGGGCTACGAGCAGTACTTC.

J is TRBJ1-1 and V is TRBV27; possibly TRBD1 for D (5 bases). Trimming took off 2 bases at V and 5 bases at J, with 15 bases between the two ends. The CDR3 sequence is 15 residues long. The V gene's germline CDR1 is MNHEY and CDR2 SMNVEV (reference sequence). The CDR3 nucleotides are TGTGCCAGCAGTTTACAAAGGGGCGGGAGGACTGAAGCTTTCTTT. Translating it yields CASSLQRGGRTEAFF.

J is TRBJ2-3 and V is TRBV7-9, with 9 bases identical to TRBD2. The CDR3 has 17 amino acids. In germline, CDR1 is SEHNR, CDR2 FQNEAQ (reference sequence). With 1 base clipped from V and 1 base from J, the junction kept 6 bases outside the gene matches. The CDR3 bases are TGTGCCAGCAGCTTAGGGGCTAGCGGGGACCGCACAGATACGCAGTATTTT. Its protein is CASSLGASGDRTDTQYF.